This passage covers 20 T cell receptor beta chains from one sample sequenced in a study of T cell responses to AZD1222 COVID-19 vaccine. The assay was immunoSEQ multiplex PCR, and TCRdb's table has in-frame clones only and misses some. This table holds approximately 200,000 clones, about 94% found once. Specimen: peripheral blood, collected 28 days after the second dose of the MenACWY control vaccine. The receptor set was obtained from an adult who received the MenACWY meningococcal vaccine as a control.

The chain uses TRBV7-2 and TRBJ2-7; D is ambiguous. CDR1 and CDR2 (germline): SGHTA, FQGNSA. The CDR3 sequence is 14 residues long. V lost 4 bases, J lost 4 bases, and 14 bases lay in between. The CDR3 nucleotides are TGTGCCAGCAGCTCTAGGACCCTATCATACGAGCAGTACTTC. It specifies CASSSRTLSYEQYF.

V and J are TRBV3-1 (or the pseudogene TRBV3-2) and TRBJ2-7; D unclear. V was clipped by 2 bases and J by 3 bases, with 11 bases between them. This CDR3 is built from 14 residues. Germline loops: CDR1 LGHDT, CDR2 YNNKEL (reference sequence). The DNA of the CDR3 is TGTGCCAGCAGCCAACCCCCAGAGGTCTACGAGCAGTACTTC. This translates into CASSQPPEVYEQYF.

This chain links TRBV19 with TRBJ1-1; unclear D gene. Trimming removed 7 bases at V and 11 bases at J, with 14 bases between. This CDR3 has 11 amino acids. Germline values: CDR1 LNHDA, CDR2 SQIVND (reference sequence). CDR3 amino acids: CASKSDSKAFF. CDR3 DNA: TGTGCCAGTAAGTCTGATTCCAAGGCTTTCTTT.

The chain couples TRBV19 to TRBJ2-7; 9 nucleotides align to TRBD1. Germline CDR1 is LNHDA and CDR2 is SQIVND (reference sequence). With 9 bases clipped from V and 4 bases from J, the junction kept 4 bases outside the gene matches. This CDR3 has 12 residues. The CDR3 region is CASRDRAYEQYF. As DNA, the CDR3 is TGTGCCAGCCGGGACAGGGCGTACGAGCAGTACTTC. The entire variable domain, with the rest obtained from reference TRBV19 and TRBJ2-7, is as follows: DGGITQSPKYLFRKEGQNVTLSCEQNLNHDAMYWYRQDPGQGLRLIYYSQIVNDFQKGDIAEGYSVSREKKESFPLTVTSAQKNPTAFYLCASRDRAYEQYFGPGTRLTVT.

Only one count was recorded for this clone. The rearrangement uses TRBV6-1 and TRBJ1-5, with D hard to call. The V gene lost 3 bases and the J gene lost 2 bases, with 11 bases spanning the gap. The CDR3 is made up of 15 amino acids. Germline V gene lookup returns CDR1 MNHNS and CDR2 SASEGT. CDR3 protein: CASSESGGGNQPQHF. DNA of the CDR3: TGTGCCAGCAGTGAGTCGGGTGGGGGCAATCAGCCCCAGCATTTT.

The rearrangement joins TRBV5-5 to TRBJ1-6, with 10 bases aligning to TRBD1. Germline assignment: CDR1 SGHKS and CDR2 YYEKEE (reference sequence). Unmatched junction bases numbered 2, after V lost 3 bases and J lost 5 bases. This CDR3 contains 15 residues. The CDR3 nucleotides read TGTGCCAGCAGCTACGGGACAGGGGATAATTCACCCCTCCACTTT. It specifies CASSYGTGDNSPLHF.

This rearrangement joins TRBV5-1 to TRBJ1-2, with 8 bases fitting TRBD1. The CDR3 spans 15 residues. V shed 4 bases, J shed 8 bases, and the junction held 13 bases outside the gene matches. Germline CDR1 is SGHRS and CDR2 is YFSETQ. The CDR3: CASSELPTGVDGYTF. The CDR3 DNA reads as TGCGCCAGCAGCGAGTTACCGACAGGGGTGGACGGCTACACCTTC.

This clone appeared a single time. The chain has TRBV6-5 and TRBJ2-7, with D maybe TRBD2 (6 bases). CDR3 length equals 14 residues. V lost 6 bases and J 4 bases, leaving 16 bases between the germline ends. CDR1 is MNHEY and CDR2 is SVGAGI in the germline V gene. In DNA form, the CDR3 reads TGTGCCAGCAGCCCACGGGGGAAGCAGTACGAGCAGTACTTC. Translation gives CASSPRGKQYEQYF.

This sequence joins TRBV18 and TRBJ1-3; D might be TRBD1 (6 bases). CDR1 and CDR2 (germline): KGHSH, LQKENI. The length of the CDR3 is 15 residues. The ends were cut back, 1 base at V and 3 bases at J, with 10 bases in the middle. In DNA, the CDR3 is TGTGCCAGCTCACCACAACAGGGTGTTGGAAACACCATATATTTT. Translation: CASSPQQGVGNTIYF.

The V call is TRBV30, the J call TRBJ2-5; D is uncertain. With 0 bases removed from V and 4 bases from J, the gap between germline ends came to 12 bases. This CDR3 has 14 amino acids. Germline lookup yields CDR1 GTSNPN and CDR2 SVGIG (reference sequence). In nucleotides, the CDR3 is TGTGCCTGGAGTGTACTCCGCGGCGGAGAGACCCAGTACTTC. Translated: CAWSVLRGGETQYF.

This chain joins TRBV29-1 and TRBJ1-1; the D is unclear. Germline CDR1 and CDR2: SQVTM and ANQGSEA. V gave up 1 base and J gave up 6 bases, with 12 bases separating them. The CDR3 loop spans 13 amino acids. DNA for the CDR3: TGCAGCGTTGAAGGACGCCAATTTGCTGAAGCTTTCTTT. Its translation is CSVEGRQFAEAFF.

The rearrangement links TRBV4-3 to TRBJ2-1; TRBD2 aligns across 7 bases. CDR3 length: 16 amino acids. The junction had 13 bases not matched to a gene; V was cut back by 7 bases and J by 4 bases. Germline lookup yields CDR1 LGHNA and CDR2 YSLEER. CDR3 bases: TGCGCCAGCATGGCGGGGAGGGCCGGGGGGTACAATGAGCAGTTCTTC. Its translation is CASMAGRAGGYNEQFF.

This clone was seen only a few times. V gene TRBV2 combines with J gene TRBJ2-1; D ambiguous. Germline CDR1 SNHLY, CDR2 FYNNEI. This CDR3 contains 11 residues. V gave up 4 bases and J gave up 7 bases, with 5 bases separating them. The CDR3: CASSGGNEQFF. The CDR3 nucleotides are TGTGCCAGCAGTGGGGGAAATGAGCAGTTCTTC.

The chain links TRBV27 to TRBJ1-4; the D gene is possibly TRBD1 (5 bases). V was trimmed by 0 bases and J by 3 bases, leaving 14 bases between them. The CDR3 totals 17 residues. The germline gives CDR1 MNHEY, CDR2 SMNVEV (reference sequence). Here the CDR3 DNA reads TGTGCCAGCAGTTTATCGATGGGCGACAGTCCTAATGAAAAACTGTTTTTT. Translating it yields CASSLSMGDSPNEKLFF.

Worth noting for this clone: Other nucleotide sequences in the sample specify the same CDR3. The rearrangement links TRBV5-1 to TRBJ1-3, with D unclear. Trimming removed 0 bases at V and 4 bases at J, with 8 bases between. CDR3 length: 14 residues. The germline gives CDR1 SGHRS, CDR2 YFSETQ. CDR3 in DNA: TGCGCCAGCAGCTTGGCCGGTAGGGGAAACACCATATATTTT. Encoded protein: CASSLAGRGNTIYF.

The chain combines TRBV7-9 with TRBJ1-5; D unresolved. Trimming shortened V by 4 bases and J by 5 bases, and 12 bases separated the two germline ends. This CDR3 has 14 amino acids. Germline values: CDR1 SEHNR, CDR2 FQNEAQ (reference sequence). CDR3 nucleotides: TGTGCCAGCAGCTCCGGGGAACTAGATCAGCCCCAGCATTTT. Its protein is CASSSGELDQPQHF.

V and J are TRBV4-2 and TRBJ1-3, with 7 positions matching TRBD1. The CDR3 is 16 residues long. CDR1 LGHNA and CDR2 YNFKEQ come from the germline V gene. V shed 1 base, J shed 1 base, and the junction held 4 bases outside the gene matches. CDR3 region: CASSQGEQGSGNTIYF. DNA of the CDR3: TGTGCCAGCAGCCAAGGGGAACAGGGGTCTGGAAACACCATATATTTT.

The chain links TRBV7-3 to TRBJ2-1; 10 nucleotides align to TRBD2. Germline assignment: CDR1 SGHTA and CDR2 FQGTGA. After removal of 5 bases from V and 5 bases from J, the junction contained 15 bases not matched to a gene. This CDR3 spans 18 amino acids. In nucleotides, the CDR3 is TGTGCCAGCAGCCCCTCTAGCGGGAGTGGAGTTCGGAACAATGAGCAGTTCTTC. It codes for CASSPSSGSGVRNNEQFF. The full variable domain, its missing parts supplied by reference TRBV7-3 and TRBJ2-1, is GAGVSQTPSNKVTEKGKYVELRCDPISGHTALYWYRQSLGQGPEFLIYFQGTGAADDSGLPNDRFFAVRPEGSVSTLKIQRTERGDSAVYLCASSPSSGSGVRNNEQFFGPGTRLTVL.

This clone was counted once. The gene calls are TRBV9 and TRBJ2-5; possible D gene TRBD2, 5 bases. Trimming cost V 3 bases and J 2 bases, with 14 bases left between them. In germline, CDR1 is SGDLS, CDR2 YYNGEE. The CDR3 consists of 15 residues. CDR3 region: CASSGGSGLQETQYF. CDR3 DNA sequence: TGTGCCAGCAGCGGAGGGTCTGGTTTACAAGAGACCCAGTACTTC.

The chain employs TRBV2 and TRBJ1-3; D gene uncertain. The CDR3 has 10 residues. Germline-derived CDR1 and CDR2 are SNHLY and FYNNEI. V lost 7 bases and J lost 4, with 2 bases in between. CDR3 region: CASKGNTIYF. DNA of the CDR3: TGTGCCAGCAAAGGAAACACCATATATTTT.